Presented here are 18 T cell receptor beta chains from one specimen sequenced in a study of CD8 T cell repertoires and HIV-1 epitope variants. Their cognate antigens are unknown. Sequencing was performed with immunoSEQ multiplex PCR; in TCRdb, only in-frame clones are kept and a portion is missing. Among 5,000 to 5,500 clones listed, roughly 68% were seen once. Sequencing used cultured CD8+ T cells derived from PBMCs. These receptors were taken from a male donor with HIV.

In the case of this clone: The sample carries other DNA sequences with the same CDR3. The J gene is TRBJ1-2, the V gene TRBV4-1; no reliable D call. Germline V lookup: CDR1 MGHRA, CDR2 YSYEKL. V was cut by 0 bases and J by 3 bases, with 11 bases left in between. This CDR3 contains 15 residues. CDR3 nucleotides: TGCGCCAGCAGCCAAGATGTACTAGCACACTATGGCTACACCTTC. This codes for CASSQDVLAHYGYTF.

The chain uses TRBV25-1 and TRBJ1-4, with a tentative D call TRBD1 (5 bases). This CDR3 comprises 15 residues. Trimming removed 1 base from V and 4 bases from J, with 10 bases in between. Germline values: CDR1 MGHDK, CDR2 SYGVNS. For the CDR3, the DNA is TGTGCCAGCAGTGAATGGGACGGAGTTAATGAAAAACTGTTTTTT. This codes for CASSEWDGVNEKLFF.

The J gene is TRBJ1-4, the V gene TRBV25-1; 11 nucleotides align to TRBD1. The CDR3 spans 14 residues. Trimming took 6 bases from V and 8 from J; bases not matched to a gene: 5. Germline V CDR1 and CDR2: MGHDK, SYGVNS. The CDR3 bases are TGTGCCAGCAGAGGGGGACAGGGGGGAGAAAAACTGTTTTTT. Its translation: CASRGGQGGEKLFF.

The chain links TRBV19 to TRBJ1-6, with D perhaps matching TRBD1 (5 bases). With 3 bases removed from V and 10 bases from J, the gap between germline ends came to 10 bases. Germline CDR1 reads LNHDA; CDR2 reads SQIVND (reference sequence). This CDR3 comprises 13 residues. The CDR3 DNA reads as TGTGCCAGTAGTATTGTGGGGCTGTCACCCCTCCACTTT. This encodes CASSIVGLSPLHF.

This clone appeared a few times. The rearrangement joins TRBV4-1 to TRBJ2-7, with 7 bases that match TRBD1. This CDR3 has 14 residues. Unmatched junction bases numbered 5, after V lost 4 bases and J lost 2 bases. Germline values: CDR1 MGHRA, CDR2 YSYEKL. This CDR3 reads CASSPRQGPYEQYF. In DNA form, the CDR3 reads TGCGCCAGCAGCCCGAGACAGGGACCCTACGAGCAGTACTTC.

The V gene is TRBV11-2, the J gene TRBJ1-2, with D possibly being TRBD1 (6 bases). Germline V CDR1 and CDR2: SGHAT, FQNNGV. The CDR3 length is 14 residues. The ends were cut back, 0 bases at V and 7 bases at J, with 12 bases in the middle. CDR3 amino acids: CASSLEGLGAGYTF. In DNA, the CDR3 is TGTGCCAGCAGCTTAGAAGGTTTGGGGGCTGGCTACACCTTC.

The V and J genes are TRBV2 and TRBJ2-2, with 14 bases matching TRBD2. This CDR3 contains 16 residues. Germline CDR1 reads SNHLY; CDR2 reads FYNNEI. The V gene end was trimmed by 6 bases and the J gene end by 6 bases; junction bases not matched to a gene: 6. CDR3 sequence (DNA): TGTGCCAGCAGCCCTCCGGGACTAGCGGGAGCCGGGGAGCTGTTTTTT. It codes for CASSPPGLAGAGELFF. Using reference TRBV2 and TRBJ2-2 for the parts outside the CDR3, the full variable domain is EPEVTQTPSHQVTQMGQEVILRCVPISNHLYFYWYRQILGQKVEFLVSFYNNEISEKSEIFDDQFSVERPDGSNFTLKIRSTKLEDSAMYFCASSPPGLAGAGELFFGEGSRLTVL.

This clone appeared once. This rearrangement joins TRBV27 to TRBJ2-7, with a tentative D call TRBD1 (6 bases). With 6 bases removed from V and 1 base from J, the gap between germline ends came to 16 bases. The CDR3 is 15 amino acids. From germline, CDR1 is MNHEY and CDR2 SMNVEV (reference sequence). The CDR3 DNA reads TGTGCCAGCAGCCCCGCACCGGGACAATCCTACGAGCAGTACTTC. This sequence encodes CASSPAPGQSYEQYF.

The CDR3 sequence: CASSTRDGQETQYF. In DNA, the CDR3 is TGTGCCAGCAGCACACGGGACGGCCAAGAGACCCAGTACTTC. V gene TRBV13 combines with J gene TRBJ2-5; D is tentatively TRBD1 or TRBD2 (5 bases each). The V and J ends lost 5 bases and 1 base respectively, with 11 bases between them. Germline-derived CDR1 and CDR2 are PRHDT and FYEKMQ (reference sequence). The CDR3 is made up of 14 amino acids.

This clone was recorded a few times. V usage is TRBV5-6 and J usage is TRBJ1-2, with no clear D. The CDR3 has 13 amino acids. From germline, CDR1 is SGHDT and CDR2 YYEEEE. Trimming left V 4 bases short and J 4 bases short, with 11 bases between. The CDR3 DNA follows: TGTGCCAGCAGCGAAGGGCCTCTCTATGGCTACACCTTC. This encodes CASSEGPLYGYTF.

V usage is TRBV19 and J usage is TRBJ2-1; D is tentatively TRBD1 or TRBD2 (5 bases each). The CDR3 runs 13 residues. Trimming removed 3 bases at V and 7 bases at J, with 10 bases between. CDR1 and CDR2 (germline): LNHDA, SQIVND (reference sequence). In DNA, the CDR3 is TGTGCCAGTAGTATCACAGGAGGTAATGAGCAGTTCTTC. Its translation: CASSITGGNEQFF.

V and J are TRBV2 and TRBJ1-1; weak D call: TRBD1 (5 bases). The germline gives CDR1 SNHLY, CDR2 FYNNEI. The CDR3 sequence is 14 residues long. V lost 0 bases to trimming and J lost 10 bases, with 15 bases between them. CDR3 coding DNA: TGTGCCAGCAGTGAAGCCTCCGGGGGTAGGGGAGCTTTCTTT. Translated: CASSEASGGRGAFF.

The chain couples TRBV27 to TRBJ2-5; D ambiguous. TRBJ2-7 matches the DNA end more closely, so the J call is doubtful. The CDR3 loop spans 15 amino acids. Germline CDR1 reads MNHEY; CDR2 reads SMNVEV (reference sequence). Written as DNA, the CDR3 is TGTGCCAGCAGTTTACAAGCCGGTAGCTCCTACGAGCAGTACTTC. Translated: CASSLQAGSSYEQYF.

This clone was counted a single time. The chain employs TRBV27 and TRBJ2-5; possible D gene TRBD2, 6 bases. Deletions cut 2 bases from V and 4 bases from J, with 14 bases between. Germline CDR1 reads MNHEY; CDR2 reads SMNVEV (reference sequence). The CDR3 covers 15 residues. CDR3: CASSLGGQGGETQYF. CDR3 nucleotides: TGTGCCAGCAGTTTAGGAGGGCAGGGCGGAGAGACCCAGTACTTC.

V gene TRBV28 combines with J gene TRBJ2-7, with 8 bases fitting TRBD2. This CDR3 region has 14 residues. CDR1 and CDR2 from the germline V gene are MDHEN and SYDVKM. Trimming at V came to 6 bases and at J to 3 bases, leaving 7 bases not matched to a gene. The CDR3: CASSGTSRFYEQYF. The CDR3 nucleotides read TGTGCCAGCAGCGGGACTAGTCGATTCTACGAGCAGTACTTC.

V usage is TRBV27 and J usage is TRBJ1-2; weak D call: TRBD1 (5 bases). The CDR3 has 16 residues. From germline, CDR1 is MNHEY and CDR2 SMNVEV (reference sequence). The germline V and J ends were trimmed by 0 bases and 4 bases, with 15 bases remaining between them. CDR3 loop: CASSLSAGSQIYGYTF. CDR3 DNA: TGTGCCAGCAGTTTATCGGCAGGGAGTCAAATCTATGGCTACACCTTC.

The chain employs TRBV28 and TRBJ2-1; no clear D. Trimming pared 3 bases from V and 4 bases from J, leaving 16 bases between. The germline V gene encodes CDR1 MDHEN and CDR2 SYDVKM. CDR3 length: 16 amino acids. CDR3 amino acids: CASSFSDILTYNEQFF. CDR3 sequence (DNA): TGTGCCAGCAGTTTCTCCGATATCTTAACATACAATGAGCAGTTCTTC.

This clone was observed a single time. The V gene is TRBV27, the J gene TRBJ2-2; tentatively, D is TRBD1 (5 bases). Germline CDR1 and CDR2: MNHEY and SMNVEV (reference sequence). The length of the CDR3 is 15 residues. V lost 2 bases and J lost 5, with 12 bases in between. The CDR3 coding sequence is TGTGCCAGCAGTTTAGAGGCCCCAGGGACCGGGGAGCTGTTTTTT. This encodes CASSLEAPGTGELFF.